This TCR beta chain was identified during a study of cytomegalovirus exposure and HLA in healthy donors. Study results and limitations: Accurate predictions that matched the HLA-A and HLA-B alleles of most subjects were reportedly made from TCR beta sequences. What was likely a sequencing artifact was a cluster of highly shared sequence variants. In a later analysis, DRB1 alleles had the most associated TCRs; HLA-C alleles the fewest.

With 60 Vbeta and 13 Jbeta primers, the PCR was carried out. Using immunoSEQ multiplex PCR, the repertoire was profiled, and TCRdb retains in-frame clones only, with some absent. This sample's table reports approximately 140,000 clones. Germline CDR1 SGHRS, CDR2 YFSETQ. The CDR3 runs to 13 residues. The V end lost 3 bases, the J end lost 0 bases, and 7 bases lay between the germline ends. Donors were ostensibly healthy at sampling, although undocumented immune exposures were probable. Concerning this clone: What it binds is not known.

The receptor comes from a woman in her forties or fifties in good health and CMV-seronegative. Specimen: PBMCs. This chain links TRBV5-1 with TRBJ2-7, with unresolved D. The CDR3 DNA reads TGCGCCAGCAGCTCTTATAGCTCCTACGAGCAGTACTTC. Its translation: CASSSYSSYEQYF.